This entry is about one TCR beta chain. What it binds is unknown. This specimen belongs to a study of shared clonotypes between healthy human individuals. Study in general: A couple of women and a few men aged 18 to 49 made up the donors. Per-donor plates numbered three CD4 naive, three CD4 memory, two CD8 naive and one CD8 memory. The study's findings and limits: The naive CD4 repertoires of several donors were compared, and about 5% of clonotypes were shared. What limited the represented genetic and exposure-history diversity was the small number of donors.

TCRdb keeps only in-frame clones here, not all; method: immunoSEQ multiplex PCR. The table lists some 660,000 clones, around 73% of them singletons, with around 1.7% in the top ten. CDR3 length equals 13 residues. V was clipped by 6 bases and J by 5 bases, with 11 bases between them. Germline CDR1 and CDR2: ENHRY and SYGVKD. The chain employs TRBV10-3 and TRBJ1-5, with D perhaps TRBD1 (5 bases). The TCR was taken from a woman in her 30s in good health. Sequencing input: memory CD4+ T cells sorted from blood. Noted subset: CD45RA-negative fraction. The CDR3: CAIRGTLDQPQHF. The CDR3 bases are TGTGCCATCAGGGGGACGTTGGATCAGCCCCAGCATTTT.